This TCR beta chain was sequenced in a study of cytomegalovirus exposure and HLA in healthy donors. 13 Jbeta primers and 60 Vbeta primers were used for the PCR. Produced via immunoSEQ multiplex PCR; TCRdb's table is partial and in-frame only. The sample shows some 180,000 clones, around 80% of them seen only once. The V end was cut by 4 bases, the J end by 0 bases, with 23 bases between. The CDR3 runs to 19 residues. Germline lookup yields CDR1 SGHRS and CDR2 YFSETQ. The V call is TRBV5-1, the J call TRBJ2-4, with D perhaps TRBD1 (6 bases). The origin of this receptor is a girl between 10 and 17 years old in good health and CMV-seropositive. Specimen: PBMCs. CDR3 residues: CASSTSRGGTGLAKNIQYF. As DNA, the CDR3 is TGCGCCAGCAGCACGAGCCGGGGCGGTACAGGGCTAGCCAAAAACATTCAGTACTTC.